These T cell receptor beta chains were read from a single sample in a study of response to subunit inactivated influenza vaccine. TCRdb passed the RT-PCR reads through MiXCR, listing each CDR3 protein once. The sample lists roughly 540,000 distinct CDR3 sequences; approximately 22% were seen once. The same data also went into a second study, on T cells expressing NK-cell markers.

Sequenced material: CD4+ T cells sorted from PBMCs, taken roughly 13 days after vaccination. These receptors all stem from a man between 50 and 59 years old who received an inactivated influenza vaccine. Both conserved end residues are part of each CDR3.

v_call cdr3_length cdr3_aa
TRBV15 15 CATSRDGQGGETQYF
TRBV7-3 18 CASSPCVLGLTCTDTQYF
TRBV5-6 16 CASSWETGSRADTQYF
TRBV7-9 14 CASSPTLSFGELFF
TRBV7-2 16 CASSLARGVSPGIQYF
TRBV20-1 12 CSARRQNQPQHF
TRBV5-6 15 CASSVTSGRRNEQFF
TRBV5-6 13 CASSPGRAYEQYF
TRBV5-1 14 CASSLMGTNTEAFF
TRBV9 15 CASSPHGSSGNTIYF
TRBV4-3 13 CASSWKGSYEQYF
TRBV10-3 14 CAISGTGGFYEQYF
TRBV7-2 14 CASSSGVRTDTQYF
TRBV20-1 13 CSASTGREDTQYF
TRBV5-1 15 CASSMGQGGTDTQYF
TRBV10-3 12 CAINGDADTQYF
TRBV7-2 16 CASSVGTSGSGETQYF
TRBV5-1 13 CASSRMWGEKLFF
TRBV6-1 14 CASSQAGTGGSYTF
TRBV2 12 CASRKDSDEQYF
TRBV7-2 15 CASSLAVPSVGGYTF
TRBV30 11 CAWSVRNIQYF
TRBV5-1 14 CASSWIGSQETQYF
TRBV6-2/TRBV6-3 15 CASSTLPGASQPQHF
TRBV7-6 15 CASSLGSDGTGELFF
TRBV12-3/TRBV12-4 15 CASSSAGPLNTEAFF
TRBV28 14 CASRRQGDSYEQYF
TRBV6-2/TRBV6-3 14 CASSYNLGRDIQYF
TRBV4-2 16 CAGSHRLASSYNEQFF
TRBV7-7 14 CASSQMTGAGELFF
TRBV7-2 16 CASSFSGLAGGREQFF
TRBV3-1 15 CASRSAGGATDTQYF
TRBV10-3 17 CAISESTGGGGRTEAFF
TRBV6-5 12 CASSKLGDEQYF
TRBV6-2/TRBV6-3 16 CASSYGAGGPTDTQYF
TRBV18 16 CASSPPGRATNEKLFF
TRBV12-3/TRBV12-4 13 CAVAGSGEGEQYF
TRBV16 15 CASTLGLRGIHEQYF
TRBV27 14 CASSQRQPYNEQFF
TRBV12-3/TRBV12-4 17 CASSLITSGSSRNEQFF
TRBV29-1 11 CSVGTGNEQYF
TRBV28 14 CASSLFQRAYEQYF
TRBV15 12 CATSKLTDTQYF
TRBV29-1 12 CSVSQGTYGYTF
TRBV28 15 CASTPPLLNTGELFF
TRBV7-2 14 CASSEGGPYEKLFF
TRBV12-3/TRBV12-4 12 CASSYLEDTQYF
TRBV6-1 15 CASSQVGTGYEKLFF
TRBV18 14 CASSPSETNTEAFF